This TCR beta chain came from a study of beta chain features in type 1 diabetes. Overall study findings and caveats: In cDNA sequencing, cells with high TCR expression could be over-represented.

Trimming took 6 bases from V and 3 from J, leaving 18 bases between them. Germline lookup yields CDR1 MDHEN and CDR2 SYDVKM. The CDR3 runs to 15 residues. This clone was found a few times. Its antigen is not identified. The study reverse transcribed the entire isolated RNA, so it sequenced expressed TCRB transcripts. Measured with immunoSEQ multiplex PCR; TCRdb has only the in-frame clones, and not every one. The top ten clones hold approximately 0.05% of a sample with 450,000 or so clones, roughly 10% of them seen once. Specimen: naive CD4+ T cells from blood. The receptor was derived from a woman aged 18-29 years in good health. The chain uses TRBV28 and TRBJ2-7; weak D call: TRBD1 (5 bases). The CDR3 protein is CASRSSGAGDYEQYV. CDR3 coding DNA: TGTGCCAGCAGAAGTAGTGGGGCAGGAGACTACGAGCAGTACGTC.